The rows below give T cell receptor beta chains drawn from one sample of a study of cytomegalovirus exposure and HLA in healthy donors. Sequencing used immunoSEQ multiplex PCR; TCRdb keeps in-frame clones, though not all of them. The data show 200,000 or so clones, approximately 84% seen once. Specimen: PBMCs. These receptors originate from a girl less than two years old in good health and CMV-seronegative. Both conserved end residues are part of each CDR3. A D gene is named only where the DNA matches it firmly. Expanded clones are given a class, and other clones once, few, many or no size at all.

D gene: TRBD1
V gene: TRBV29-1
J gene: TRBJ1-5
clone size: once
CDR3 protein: CSALDRDLAQHF
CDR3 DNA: TGCAGCGCTCTGGACAGGGATCTTGCCCAGCATTTT

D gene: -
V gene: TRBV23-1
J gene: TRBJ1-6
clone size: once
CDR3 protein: CASSHQNSPLHF
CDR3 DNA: TGCGCCAGCAGTCATCAGAATTCACCCCTCCACTTT

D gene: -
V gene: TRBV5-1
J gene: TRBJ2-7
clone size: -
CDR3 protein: CASSFGLADYYEQYF
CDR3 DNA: TGCGCCAGCAGCTTCGGCCTAGCTGATTACTACGAGCAGTACTTC

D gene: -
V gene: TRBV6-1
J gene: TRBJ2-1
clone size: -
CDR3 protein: CASSAYDGTFNEQFF
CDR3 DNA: TGTGCCAGCAGTGCCTATGACGGGACTTTCAATGAGCAGTTCTTC

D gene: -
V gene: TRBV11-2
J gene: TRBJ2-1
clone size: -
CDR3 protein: CASSQDKITGNYYNEQFF
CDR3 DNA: TGTGCCAGCAGCCAAGATAAGATAACAGGGAATTATTACAATGAGCAGTTCTTC

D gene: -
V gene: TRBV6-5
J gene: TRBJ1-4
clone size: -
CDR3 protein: CASSYAGGKLFF
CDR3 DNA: TGTGCCAGCAGTTACGCGGGCGGGAAACTGTTTTTT

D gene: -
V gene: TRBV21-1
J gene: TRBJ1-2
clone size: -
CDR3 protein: CASSKGHPNGIYGYTF
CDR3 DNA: TGTGCCAGCAGCAAAGGACATCCCAACGGCATATATGGCTACACCTTC

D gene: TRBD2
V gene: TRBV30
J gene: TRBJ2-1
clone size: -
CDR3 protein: CARRTSLCDEQFF
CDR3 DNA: TGTGCCCGCCGGACTAGCCTGTGTGATGAGCAGTTCTTC

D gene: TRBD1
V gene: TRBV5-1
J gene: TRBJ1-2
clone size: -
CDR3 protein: CASSPEGARYGYTF
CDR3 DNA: TGCGCCAGCAGCCCTGAGGGGGCGCGCTATGGCTACACCTTC

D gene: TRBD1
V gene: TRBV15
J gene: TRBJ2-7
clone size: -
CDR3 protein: CATSRDSYRGYEQYF
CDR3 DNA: TGTGCCACCAGCAGAGATAGTTACAGGGGTTACGAGCAGTACTTC

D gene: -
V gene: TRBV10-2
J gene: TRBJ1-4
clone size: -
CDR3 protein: CASSLSRVEKLFF
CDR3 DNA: TGCGCCAGCAGTCTCAGTCGGGTCGAAAAACTGTTTTTT

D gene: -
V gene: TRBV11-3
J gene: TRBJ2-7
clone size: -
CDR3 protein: CASSLDRRARYEQYF
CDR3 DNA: TGTGCCAGCAGCTTAGATCGCAGGGCTCGGTACGAGCAGTACTTC

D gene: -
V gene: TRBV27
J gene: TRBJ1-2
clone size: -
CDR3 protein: CASSLSWAGRAYGYTF
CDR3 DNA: TGTGCCAGCAGTTTATCGTGGGCGGGACGTGCCTATGGCTACACCTTC

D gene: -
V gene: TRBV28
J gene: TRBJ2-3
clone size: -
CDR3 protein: CASSLSLYLVTNSRDTQYF
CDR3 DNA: TGTGCCAGCAGTTTGTCTCTTTATCTGGTTACGAACTCTCGGGATACGCAGTATTTT

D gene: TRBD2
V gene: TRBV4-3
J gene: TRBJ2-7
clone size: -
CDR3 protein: CASSQSGLGGREQYF
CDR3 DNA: TGCGCCAGCAGCCAGTCGGGACTAGGGGGGCGCGAGCAGTACTTC

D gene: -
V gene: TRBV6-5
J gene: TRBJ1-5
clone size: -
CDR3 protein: CASSIGQFQPQHF
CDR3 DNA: TGTGCCAGCAGTATCGGACAGTTTCAGCCCCAGCATTTT

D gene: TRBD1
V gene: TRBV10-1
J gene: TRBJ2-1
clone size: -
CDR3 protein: CASSDRDRGRRDEQFF
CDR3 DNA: TGCGCCAGCAGTGACCGCGACAGGGGGCGTCGTGATGAGCAGTTCTTC

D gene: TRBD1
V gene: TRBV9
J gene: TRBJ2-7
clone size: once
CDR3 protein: CASSVPNRDRIYEQYF
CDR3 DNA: TGTGCCAGCAGCGTCCCTAACCGGGACAGAATTTACGAGCAGTACTTC

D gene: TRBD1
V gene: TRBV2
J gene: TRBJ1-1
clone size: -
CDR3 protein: CASSPQGQGTEAFF
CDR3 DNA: TGTGCCAGCAGTCCACAGGGGCAGGGCACTGAAGCTTTCTTT

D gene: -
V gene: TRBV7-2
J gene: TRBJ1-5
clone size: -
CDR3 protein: CASSLSGDSFHSNQPQHF
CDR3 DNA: TGTGCCAGCAGCTTATCGGGTGACAGTTTTCATAGCAATCAGCCCCAGCATTTT

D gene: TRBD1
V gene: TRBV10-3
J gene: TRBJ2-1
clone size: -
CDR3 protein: CAISKGTGMGNEQFF
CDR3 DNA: TGTGCCATCAGTAAGGGGACAGGCATGGGCAATGAGCAGTTCTTC

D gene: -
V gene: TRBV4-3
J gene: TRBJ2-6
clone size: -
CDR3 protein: CASSQGSGVGANVLTF
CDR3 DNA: TGCGCCAGCAGCCAGGGATCAGGGGTAGGGGCCAACGTCCTGACTTTC

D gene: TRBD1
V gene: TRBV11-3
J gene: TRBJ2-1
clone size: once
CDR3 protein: CASSPGQGIYNEQFF
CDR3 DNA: TGTGCCAGCAGCCCGGGACAGGGAATCTACAATGAGCAGTTCTTC

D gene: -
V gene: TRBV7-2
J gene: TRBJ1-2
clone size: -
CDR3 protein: CASSLVPGLGYGYTF
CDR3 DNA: TGTGCCAGCAGCTTAGTACCAGGGCTGGGCTATGGCTACACCTTC

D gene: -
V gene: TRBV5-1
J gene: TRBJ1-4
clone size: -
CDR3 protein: CASSLVSSGEKLFF
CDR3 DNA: TGCGCCAGCAGCTTGGTTTCATCCGGTGAAAAACTGTTTTTT

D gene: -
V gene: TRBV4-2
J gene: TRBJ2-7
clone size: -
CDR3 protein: CASSQVGWRDPYEQYF
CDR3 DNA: TGTGCCAGCAGCCAAGTCGGGTGGAGGGACCCCTACGAGCAGTACTTC

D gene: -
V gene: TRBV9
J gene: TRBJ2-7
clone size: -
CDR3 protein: CASSVTGSSYEQYF
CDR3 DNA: TGTGCCAGCAGCGTCACAGGGAGCTCCTACGAGCAGTACTTC

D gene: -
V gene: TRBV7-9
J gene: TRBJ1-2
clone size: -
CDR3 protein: CSSSLQGIVGGYTF
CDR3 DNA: TGTTCCAGCAGCTTACAGGGAATTGTTGGTGGCTACACCTTC

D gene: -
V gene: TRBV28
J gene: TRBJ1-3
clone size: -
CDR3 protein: CASTPIDSSGNTIYF
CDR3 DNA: TGTGCCAGCACTCCGATCGACAGCTCTGGAAACACCATATATTTT

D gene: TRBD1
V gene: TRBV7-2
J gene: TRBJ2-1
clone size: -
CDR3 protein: CASSLGDRLYNEQFF
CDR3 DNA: TGTGCCAGCAGCTTAGGGGACAGGCTCTACAATGAGCAGTTCTTC

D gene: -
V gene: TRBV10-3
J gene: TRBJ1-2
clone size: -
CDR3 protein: CAISDQQGSELYGYTF
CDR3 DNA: TGTGCCATCAGTGATCAACAGGGTTCAGAGCTATATGGCTACACCTTC

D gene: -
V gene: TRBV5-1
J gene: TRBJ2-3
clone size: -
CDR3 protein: CASSPARRTDTQYF
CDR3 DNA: TGCGCCAGCAGCCCGGCTAGGCGCACAGATACGCAGTATTTT

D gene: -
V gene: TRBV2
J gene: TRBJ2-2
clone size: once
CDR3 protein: CASSSDTYTGELFF
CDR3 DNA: TGTGCCAGCAGCTCAGACACCTACACCGGGGAGCTGTTTTTT

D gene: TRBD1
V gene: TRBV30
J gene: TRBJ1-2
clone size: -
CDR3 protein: CAWDRDRGNYGYTF
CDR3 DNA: TGTGCCTGGGACAGGGACAGGGGCAACTATGGCTACACCTTC

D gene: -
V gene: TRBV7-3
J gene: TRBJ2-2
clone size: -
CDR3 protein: CASSSSGSNTGELFF
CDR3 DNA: TGTGCCAGCAGTTCGAGCGGCTCGAACACCGGGGAGCTGTTTTTT

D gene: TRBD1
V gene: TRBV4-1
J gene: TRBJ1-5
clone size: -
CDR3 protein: CASSPGQGARWTQHF
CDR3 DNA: TGCGCCAGCAGCCCCGGACAGGGCGCCCGTTGGACCCAGCATTTT

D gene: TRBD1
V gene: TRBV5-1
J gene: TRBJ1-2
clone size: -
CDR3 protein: CASSYRDREGYTF
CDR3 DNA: TGCGCCAGCAGCTACCGGGACAGGGAAGGCTACACCTTC

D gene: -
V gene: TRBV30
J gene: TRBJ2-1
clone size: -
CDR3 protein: CAWSVGFGGSYNEQFF
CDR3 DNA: TGTGCCTGGAGTGTAGGTTTTGGGGGGTCCTACAATGAGCAGTTCTTC

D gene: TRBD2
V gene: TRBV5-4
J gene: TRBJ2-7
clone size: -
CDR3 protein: CASSPMGAGRSYEQYF
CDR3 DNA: TGTGCCAGCAGCCCCATGGGAGCGGGGCGATCCTACGAGCAGTACTTC

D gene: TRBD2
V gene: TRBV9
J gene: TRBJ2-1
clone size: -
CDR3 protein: CASSPYHSGSSSNEQFF
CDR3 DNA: TGTGCCAGCAGCCCATACCATAGCGGGAGCTCGAGTAATGAGCAGTTCTTC

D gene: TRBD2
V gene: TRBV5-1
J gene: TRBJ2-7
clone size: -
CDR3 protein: CASGGDYEQYF
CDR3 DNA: TGCGCCAGCGGGGGGGACTACGAGCAGTACTTC

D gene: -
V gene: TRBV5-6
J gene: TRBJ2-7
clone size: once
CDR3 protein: CASSSIVYPSYEQYF
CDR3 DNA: TGTGCCAGCAGTTCTATTGTGTATCCATCCTACGAGCAGTACTTC